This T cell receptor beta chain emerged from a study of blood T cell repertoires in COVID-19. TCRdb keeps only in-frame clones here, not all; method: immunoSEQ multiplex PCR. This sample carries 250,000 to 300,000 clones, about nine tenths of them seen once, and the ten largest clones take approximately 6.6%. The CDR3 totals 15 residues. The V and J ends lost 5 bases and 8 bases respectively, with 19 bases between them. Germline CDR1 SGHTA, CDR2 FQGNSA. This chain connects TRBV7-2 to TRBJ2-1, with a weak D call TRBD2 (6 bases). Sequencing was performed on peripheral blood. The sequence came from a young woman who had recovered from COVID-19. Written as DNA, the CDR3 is TGTGCCAGCAGCCCTCCAGCCTCCGGGGGATATGAGCAGTTCTTC. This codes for CASSPPASGGYEQFF.